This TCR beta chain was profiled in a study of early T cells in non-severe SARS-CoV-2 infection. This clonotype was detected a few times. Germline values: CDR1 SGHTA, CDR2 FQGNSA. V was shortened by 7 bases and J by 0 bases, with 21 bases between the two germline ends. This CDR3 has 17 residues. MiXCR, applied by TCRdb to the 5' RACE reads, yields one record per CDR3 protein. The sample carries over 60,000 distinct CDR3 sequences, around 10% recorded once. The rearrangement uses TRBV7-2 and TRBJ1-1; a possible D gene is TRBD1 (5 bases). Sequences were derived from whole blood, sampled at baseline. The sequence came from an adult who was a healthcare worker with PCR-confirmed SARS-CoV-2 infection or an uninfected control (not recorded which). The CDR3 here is CASKRGSVGVLNTEAFF. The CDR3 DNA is TGTGCCAGCAAGCGGGGCTCTGTGGGGGTGTTGAACACTGAAGCTTTCTTT.